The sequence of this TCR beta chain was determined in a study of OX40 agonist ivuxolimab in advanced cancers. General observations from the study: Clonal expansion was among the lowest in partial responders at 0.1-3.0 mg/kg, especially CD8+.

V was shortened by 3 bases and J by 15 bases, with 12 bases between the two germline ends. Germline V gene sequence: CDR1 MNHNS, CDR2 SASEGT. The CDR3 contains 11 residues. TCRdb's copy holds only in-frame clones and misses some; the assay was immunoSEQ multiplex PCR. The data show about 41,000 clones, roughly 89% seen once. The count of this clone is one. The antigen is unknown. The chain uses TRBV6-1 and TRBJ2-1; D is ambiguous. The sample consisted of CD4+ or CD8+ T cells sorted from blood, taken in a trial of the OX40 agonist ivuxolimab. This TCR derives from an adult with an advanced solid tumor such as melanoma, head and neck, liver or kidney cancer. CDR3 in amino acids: CASSERVKRFF. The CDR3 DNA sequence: TGTGCCAGCAGTGAGAGAGTAAAGCGGTTCTTC.